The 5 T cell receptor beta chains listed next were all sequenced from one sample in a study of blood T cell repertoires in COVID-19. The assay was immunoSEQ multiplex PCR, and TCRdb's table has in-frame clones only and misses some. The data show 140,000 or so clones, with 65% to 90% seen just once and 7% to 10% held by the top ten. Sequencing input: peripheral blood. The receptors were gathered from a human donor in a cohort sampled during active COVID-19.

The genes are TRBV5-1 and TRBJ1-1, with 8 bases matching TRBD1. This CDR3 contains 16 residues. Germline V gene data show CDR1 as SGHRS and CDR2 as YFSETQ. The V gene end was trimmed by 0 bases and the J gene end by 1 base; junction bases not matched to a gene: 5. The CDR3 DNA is TGCGCCAGCAGCTTGGACCCCAGGGGGCCGAACACTGAAGCTTTCTTT. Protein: CASSLDPRGPNTEAFF.

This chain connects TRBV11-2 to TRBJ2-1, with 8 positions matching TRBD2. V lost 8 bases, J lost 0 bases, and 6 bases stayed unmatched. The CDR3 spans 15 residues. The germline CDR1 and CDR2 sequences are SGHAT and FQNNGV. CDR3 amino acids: CASRLARSSYNEQFF. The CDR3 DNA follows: TGTGCCAGCCGACTAGCGCGCAGCTCCTACAATGAGCAGTTCTTC.

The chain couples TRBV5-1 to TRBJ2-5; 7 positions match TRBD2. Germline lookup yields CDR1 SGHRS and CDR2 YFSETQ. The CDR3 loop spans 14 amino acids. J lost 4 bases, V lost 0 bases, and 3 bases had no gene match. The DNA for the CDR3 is TGCGCCAGCAGCTTGGCGGGAGGTGTAGAGACCCAGTACTTC. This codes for CASSLAGGVETQYF.

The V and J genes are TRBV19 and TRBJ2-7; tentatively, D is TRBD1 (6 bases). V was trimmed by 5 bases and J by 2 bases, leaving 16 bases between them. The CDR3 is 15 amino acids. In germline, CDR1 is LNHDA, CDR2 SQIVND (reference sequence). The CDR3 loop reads CASSARTVPPYEQYF. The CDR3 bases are TGTGCCAGTAGTGCTCGGACAGTTCCCCCCTACGAGCAGTACTTC.

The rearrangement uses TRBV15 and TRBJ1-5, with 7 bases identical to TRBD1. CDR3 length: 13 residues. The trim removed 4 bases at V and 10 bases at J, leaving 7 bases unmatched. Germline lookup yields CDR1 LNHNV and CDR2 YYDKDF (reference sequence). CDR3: CATSIDRQGPQHF. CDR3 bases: TGTGCCACCAGCATAGACCGACAGGGACCCCAGCATTTT.